A single sample is the source of the 22 T cell receptor beta chains below, sequenced in a study of blood T cell repertoires in COVID-19. Sequencing was performed with immunoSEQ multiplex PCR; in TCRdb, only in-frame clones are kept and a portion is missing. The sample includes 650,000 to 800,000 clones, 80% to 90% of them seen just once. The material sequenced was peripheral blood. The origin of the receptors is a woman between 18 and 29 years old with acute or convalescent COVID-19.

The table lists this clone with a few counts. The gene calls are TRBV14 and TRBJ1-5, with D tentatively TRBD1 (5 bases). The V gene's germline CDR1 is SGHDN and CDR2 FVKESK. The CDR3 is made up of 14 amino acids. V lost 4 bases to trimming and J lost 1 base, with 8 bases between them. The CDR3 is CASSPGLSNQPQHF. Written as DNA, the CDR3 is TGTGCCAGCAGCCCGGGACTGAGCAATCAGCCCCAGCATTTT.

The gene calls are TRBV7-3 and TRBJ2-3; 13 bases line up with TRBD2. J lost 0 bases, V lost 3 bases, and 15 bases had no gene match. Germline CDR1 is SGHTA and CDR2 is FQGTGA. The CDR3 covers 21 residues. CDR3 nucleotides: TGTGCCAGCAGCTTGTTCCCACAGCCGGGACTAGCGGGATTTAGCACAGATACGCAGTATTTT. Protein: CASSLFPQPGLAGFSTDTQYF.

The CDR3 is CASSAASGDYEQYF. The CDR3 DNA is TGTGCCAGCAGCGCAGCTAGCGGGGATTACGAGCAGTACTTC. This sequence joins TRBV7-7 and TRBJ2-7, with 9 bases aligning to TRBD2. This CDR3 is 14 amino acids long. The junction had 6 bases not matched to a gene; V was cut back by 5 bases and J by 4 bases. Germline CDR1 and CDR2: SSHAT and FNYEAQ (reference sequence).

DNA of the CDR3: TGTGCCAGTAGTACTGGGCTAGCGGGTTCCTACGAGCAGTACTTC. Translation gives CASSTGLAGSYEQYF. This sequence joins TRBV19 and TRBJ2-7, with 8 bases aligning to TRBD2. Germline loops: CDR1 LNHDA, CDR2 SQIVND (reference sequence). V shed 4 bases and J 1 base; nucleotides not matched to a gene: 6. The CDR3 is 15 residues long.

Worth noting for this clone: This CDR3 is also generated by other DNA sequences in the sample. This sequence joins TRBV6-5 and TRBJ2-7; 8 bases fit TRBD1. Germline loops: CDR1 MNHEY, CDR2 SVGAGI. This CDR3 is 14 amino acids long. V lost 3 bases, J lost 0 bases, and 1 base stayed unmatched. Written as DNA, the CDR3 is TGTGCCAGCAGTTATGGACAGGGCTCCTACGAGCAGTACTTC. Translation gives CASSYGQGSYEQYF.

The table lists this clone with a count of one. The rearrangement links TRBV11-2 to TRBJ2-2; TRBD2 aligns across 13 bases. CDR3 length: 14 residues. Germline CDR1 reads SGHAT; CDR2 reads FQNNGV. V shed 9 bases, J shed 5 bases, and the junction held 3 bases outside the gene matches. The CDR3: CASATSGGTGELFF. The CDR3 nucleotides are TGTGCCAGTGCGACTAGCGGGGGGACCGGGGAGCTGTTTTTT. Combining the CDR3 with reference TRBV11-2 and TRBJ2-2 gives the whole variable domain EAGVAQSPRYKIIEKRQSVAFWCNPISGHATLYWYQQILGQGPKLLIQFQNNGVVDDSQLPKDRFSAERLKGVDSTLKIQPAKLEDSAVYLCASATSGGTGELFFGEGSRLTVL.

The genes are TRBV21-1 and TRBJ1-2; TRBD1 reflects the table's D call only, with no check against the DNA. TRBV21-1 is a listed pseudogene. The CDR3 is 13 residues long. DNA of the CDR3: TGTGCCAGCAGCAAAAGACAGGGATATGGCTACACCTTC. Protein: CASSKRQGYGYTF.

The chain employs TRBV9 and TRBJ2-3, with 9 bases that match TRBD2. Germline CDR1 reads SGDLS; CDR2 reads YYNGEE. The J segment lost 5 bases and the V segment lost 4 bases, leaving 14 bases of the junction unmatched. The CDR3 contains 17 residues. CDR3 DNA sequence: TGTGCCAGCAGCCCAAGTAGCGGGGGCGGAGCGGTAGATACGCAGTATTTT. It yields the protein CASSPSSGGGAVDTQYF.

The rearrangement joins TRBV2 to TRBJ2-1, with a weak D call TRBD2 (5 bases). The CDR3 consists of 14 residues. The germline V gene encodes CDR1 SNHLY and CDR2 FYNNEI. The V gene lost 1 base and the J gene lost 4 bases, with 8 bases spanning the gap. This chain's CDR3 is CASSEVGEYNEQFF. The CDR3 bases are TGTGCCAGCAGTGAAGTCGGGGAGTACAATGAGCAGTTCTTC.

V gene TRBV28 combines with J gene TRBJ1-4; D is unresolved. The ends were cut back, 9 bases at V and 7 bases at J, with 12 bases in the middle. The germline V gene has CDR1 MDHEN and CDR2 SYDVKM. The CDR3 has 12 residues. The CDR3, as DNA: TGTGCCAGTGGACTGGTGGGTGAAAAACTGTTTTTT. Its protein is CASGLVGEKLFF.

The chain joins TRBV7-6 to TRBJ2-5; 10 nucleotides match TRBD2. Losses at the gene ends were 8 bases for V and 8 bases for J; bases not matched to a gene: 14. The CDR3 has 15 residues. The V gene's germline CDR1 is SGHVS and CDR2 FNYEAQ. CDR3 in amino acids: CASGALAGNKRTQYF. The CDR3 bases are TGTGCCAGCGGGGCACTAGCGGGGAATAAGAGAACCCAGTACTTC.

Remarks on this clone: Additional DNA sequences in this sample encode the identical CDR3. The rearrangement uses TRBV5-5 and TRBJ1-2, with D perhaps matching TRBD1 (6 bases). Per germline, CDR1 SGHKS and CDR2 YYEKEE (reference sequence). V was shortened by 4 bases and J by 7 bases, with 14 bases between the two germline ends. The CDR3 sequence is 13 residues long. The CDR3 DNA sequence: TGTGCCAGCAGCCCCGGGACACTGGGTGGCTACACCTTC. It is translated as CASSPGTLGGYTF.

The chain has TRBV19 and TRBJ1-1, with 7 nucleotides matching TRBD1. Germline loops: CDR1 LNHDA, CDR2 SQIVND (reference sequence). The CDR3 extends over 13 amino acids. Losses at the gene ends were 4 bases for V and 4 bases for J; bases not matched to a gene: 3. CDR3 coding DNA: TGTGCCAGTAGTACAACAGGGGCCACTGAAGCTTTCTTT. The encoded protein is CASSTTGATEAFF.

The chain carries TRBV6-5 and TRBJ1-1; possible D gene TRBD1, 5 bases. Between the trimmed V and J ends, which lost 2 bases and 4 bases, there was a span of 11 bases. The CDR3 totals 14 residues. Per germline, CDR1 MNHEY and CDR2 SVGAGI. The CDR3: CASSYLQGLTEAFF. CDR3 nucleotides: TGTGCCAGCAGTTACCTTCAGGGTCTCACTGAAGCTTTCTTT.

The chain combines TRBV29-1 with TRBJ1-2; TRBD1 aligns across 7 bases. This CDR3 region has 12 residues. The ends lost 7 bases at V and 2 bases at J; junction bases unmatched: 4. From germline, CDR1 is SQVTM and CDR2 ANQGSEA. The CDR3 region is CSAETGNYGYTF. The DNA of the CDR3 is TGCAGCGCCGAGACAGGGAACTATGGCTACACCTTC. The full variable domain, in which reference TRBV29-1 and TRBJ1-2 provide the parts outside the CDR3, is SAVISQKPSRDICQRGTSLTIQCQVDSQVTMMFWYRQQPGQSLTLIATANQGSEATYESGFVIDKFPISRPNLTFSTLTVSNMSPEDSSIYLCSAETGNYGYTFGSGTRLTVV.

The chain is built from TRBV27 and TRBJ1-5; 7 positions match TRBD1. From germline, CDR1 is MNHEY and CDR2 SMNVEV (reference sequence). V trimming: 1 base; J trimming: 6 bases; junction bases outside the gene matches: 6. The CDR3 is made up of 15 amino acids. This CDR3 reads CASSLYPTGSQPQHF. The CDR3 DNA sequence: TGTGCCAGCAGTTTATACCCGACAGGGTCTCAGCCCCAGCATTTT.

This clone was seen a few times. At the DNA level, this CDR3 is encoded by other sequences in the same sample as well. This rearrangement joins TRBV29-1 to TRBJ2-7, with a weak D call TRBD1 (6 bases). V was pared by 3 bases and J by 1 base, with 7 bases between. The length of the CDR3 is 12 residues. The V gene's germline CDR1 is SQVTM and CDR2 ANQGSEA. The CDR3 reads CSVETGSYEQYF. The CDR3 DNA follows: TGCAGCGTTGAGACAGGATCCTACGAGCAGTACTTC.

This chain uses TRBV6-6 with TRBJ2-7; D may be TRBD2 (6 bases). CDR3 length equals 17 residues. The germline gives CDR1 MNHNY, CDR2 SVGAGI (reference sequence). V lost 5 bases, J lost 0 bases, and 20 bases lay in between. The CDR3, as DNA: TGTGCCAGCAGTCCGGCCGCGGGACTCACGAGCTCCTACGAGCAGTACTTC. Its translation: CASSPAAGLTSSYEQYF.

V and J are TRBV24-1 and TRBJ2-6; 10 bases line up with TRBD1. The CDR3 extends over 18 amino acids. In germline, CDR1 is KGHDR, CDR2 SFDVKD. The trim removed 3 bases at V and 1 base at J, leaving 5 bases unmatched. In DNA form, the CDR3 reads TGTGCCACCAGTGATCCCGGGACAGGGGATTCTGGGGCCAACGTCCTGACTTTC. It specifies CATSDPGTGDSGANVLTF.

In its sample, this clone was seen a few times. The chain employs TRBV6-2 or TRBV6-3 and TRBJ2-7; no clear D. V shed 2 bases and J shed 0 bases, with 8 bases lying between them. Germline-derived CDR1 and CDR2 are MNHEY and SVGEGT. This CDR3 region has 14 residues. Here the CDR3 DNA reads TGTGCCAGCAGTTACGAAGAGAACTCCTACGAGCAGTACTTC. Translated: CASSYEENSYEQYF.

This chain connects TRBV6-5 to TRBJ1-2; a possible D gene is TRBD1 (6 bases). Germline-derived CDR1 and CDR2 are MNHEY and SVGAGI. CDR3 length equals 13 residues. V was pared by 6 bases and J by 2 bases, with 10 bases between. CDR3 sequence: CASSFDRNYGYTF. The CDR3 DNA is TGTGCCAGCAGCTTCGACAGGAACTATGGCTACACCTTC.

This chain links TRBV4-3 with TRBJ1-4, with 12 bases identical to TRBD1. Germline V lookup: CDR1 LGHNA, CDR2 YSLEER. The CDR3 has 18 amino acids. V dropped 5 bases and J dropped 6; count of bases not matched to a gene: 13. The CDR3 sequence: CASSNAAGTGGGDEKLFF. The CDR3 nucleotides read TGCGCCAGCAGCAACGCTGCCGGGACAGGGGGCGGGGATGAAAAACTGTTTTTT.